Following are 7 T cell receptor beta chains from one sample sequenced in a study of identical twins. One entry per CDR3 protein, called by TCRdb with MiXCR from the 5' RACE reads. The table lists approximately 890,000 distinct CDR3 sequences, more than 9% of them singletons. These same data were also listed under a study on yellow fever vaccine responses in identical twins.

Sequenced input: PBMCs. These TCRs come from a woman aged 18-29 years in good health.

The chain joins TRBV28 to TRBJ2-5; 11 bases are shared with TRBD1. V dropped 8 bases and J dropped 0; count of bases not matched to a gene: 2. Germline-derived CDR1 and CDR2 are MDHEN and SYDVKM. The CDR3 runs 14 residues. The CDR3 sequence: CASRDRGDQETQYF. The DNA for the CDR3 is TGTGCCAGCCGGGACAGGGGGGACCAAGAGACCCAGTACTTC.

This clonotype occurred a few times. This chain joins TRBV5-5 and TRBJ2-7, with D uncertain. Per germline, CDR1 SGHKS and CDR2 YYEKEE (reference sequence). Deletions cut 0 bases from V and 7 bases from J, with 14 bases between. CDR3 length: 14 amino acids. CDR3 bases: TGTGCCAGCAGCTTGGGGACCGCCCGGGTGGAGCAGTACTTC. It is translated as CASSLGTARVEQYF.

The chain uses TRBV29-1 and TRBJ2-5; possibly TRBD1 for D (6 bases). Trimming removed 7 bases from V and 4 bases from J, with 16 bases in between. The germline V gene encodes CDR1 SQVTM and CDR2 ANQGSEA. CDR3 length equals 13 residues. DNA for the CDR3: TGCAGCGGCGGACAGAAGTTGGTAGAGACCCAGTACTTC. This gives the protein CSGGQKLVETQYF.

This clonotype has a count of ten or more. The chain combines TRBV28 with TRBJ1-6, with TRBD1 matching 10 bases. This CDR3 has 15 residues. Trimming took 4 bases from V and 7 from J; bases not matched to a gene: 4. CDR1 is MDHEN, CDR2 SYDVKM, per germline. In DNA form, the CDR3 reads TGTGCCAGCAGTTCTCAGGGACAGGGGAATTCACCCCTCCACTTT. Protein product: CASSSQGQGNSPLHF.

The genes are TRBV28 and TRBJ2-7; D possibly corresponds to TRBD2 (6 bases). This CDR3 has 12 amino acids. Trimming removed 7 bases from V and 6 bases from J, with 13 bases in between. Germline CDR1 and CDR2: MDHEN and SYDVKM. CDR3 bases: TGTGCCAGCATTCCGGGGAGGCCCGAGCAGTACGTC. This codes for CASIPGRPEQYV.

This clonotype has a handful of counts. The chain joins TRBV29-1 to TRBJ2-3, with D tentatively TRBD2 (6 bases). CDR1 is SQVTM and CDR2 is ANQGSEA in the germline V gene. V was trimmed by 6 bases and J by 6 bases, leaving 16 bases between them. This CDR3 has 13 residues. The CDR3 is CSVAVTSGDTQYF. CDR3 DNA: TGCAGCGTGGCCGTGACTAGTGGTGATACGCAGTATTTT.

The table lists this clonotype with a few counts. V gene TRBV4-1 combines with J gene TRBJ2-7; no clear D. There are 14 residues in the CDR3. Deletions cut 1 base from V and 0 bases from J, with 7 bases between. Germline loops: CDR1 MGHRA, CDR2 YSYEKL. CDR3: CASSQVWGSYEQYF. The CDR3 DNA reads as TGCGCCAGCAGCCAAGTCTGGGGCTCCTACGAGCAGTACTTC.